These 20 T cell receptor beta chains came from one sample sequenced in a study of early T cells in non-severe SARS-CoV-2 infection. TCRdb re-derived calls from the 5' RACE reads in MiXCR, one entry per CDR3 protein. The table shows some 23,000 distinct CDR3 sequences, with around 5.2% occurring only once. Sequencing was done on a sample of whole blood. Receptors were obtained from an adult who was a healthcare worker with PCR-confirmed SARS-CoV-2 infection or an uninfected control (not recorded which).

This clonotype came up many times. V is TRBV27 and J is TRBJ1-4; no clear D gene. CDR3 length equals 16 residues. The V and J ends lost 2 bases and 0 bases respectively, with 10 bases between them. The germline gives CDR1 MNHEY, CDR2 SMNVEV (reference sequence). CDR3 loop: CASSLNGPATNEKLFF. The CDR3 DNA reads TGTGCCAGCAGTTTAAATGGGCCAGCAACTAATGAAAAACTGTTTTTT. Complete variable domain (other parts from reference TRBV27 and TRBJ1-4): EAQVTQNPRYLITVTGKKLTVTCSQNMNHEYMSWYRQDPGLGLRQIYYSMNVEVTDKGDVPEGYKVSRKEKRNFPLILESPSPNQTSLYFCASSLNGPATNEKLFFGSGTQLSVL.

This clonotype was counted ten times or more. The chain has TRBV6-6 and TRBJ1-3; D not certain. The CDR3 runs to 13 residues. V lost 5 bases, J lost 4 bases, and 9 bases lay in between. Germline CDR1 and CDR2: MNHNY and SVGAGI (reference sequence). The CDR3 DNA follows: TGTGCCAGCAGTGGACGAGAGGGAAACACCATATATTTT. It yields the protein CASSGREGNTIYF.

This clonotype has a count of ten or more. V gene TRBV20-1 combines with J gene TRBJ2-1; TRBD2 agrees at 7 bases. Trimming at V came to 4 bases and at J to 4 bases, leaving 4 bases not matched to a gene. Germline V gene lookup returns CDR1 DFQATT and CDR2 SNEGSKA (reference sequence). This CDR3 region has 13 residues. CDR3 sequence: CSAMGEGYNEQFF. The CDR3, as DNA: TGCAGTGCTATGGGGGAGGGTTACAATGAGCAGTTCTTC.

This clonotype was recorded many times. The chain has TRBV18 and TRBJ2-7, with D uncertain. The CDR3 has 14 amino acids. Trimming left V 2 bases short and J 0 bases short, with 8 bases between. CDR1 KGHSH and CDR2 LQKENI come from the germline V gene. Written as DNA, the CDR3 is TGTGCCAGCTCACCAGCAGCAGCCTCCTACGAGCAGTACTTC. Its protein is CASSPAAASYEQYF.

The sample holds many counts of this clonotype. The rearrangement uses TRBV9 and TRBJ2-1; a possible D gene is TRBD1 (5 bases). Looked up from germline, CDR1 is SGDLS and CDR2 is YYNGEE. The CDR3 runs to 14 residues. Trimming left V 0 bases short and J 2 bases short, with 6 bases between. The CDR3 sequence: CASSVGGTYNEQFF. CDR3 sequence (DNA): TGTGCCAGCAGCGTAGGGGGCACCTACAATGAGCAGTTCTTC.

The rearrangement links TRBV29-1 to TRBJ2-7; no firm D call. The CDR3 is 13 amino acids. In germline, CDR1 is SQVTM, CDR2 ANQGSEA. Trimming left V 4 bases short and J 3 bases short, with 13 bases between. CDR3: CSVVRTADYEQYF. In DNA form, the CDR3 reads TGCAGCGTTGTGCGGACGGCAGACTACGAGCAGTACTTC.

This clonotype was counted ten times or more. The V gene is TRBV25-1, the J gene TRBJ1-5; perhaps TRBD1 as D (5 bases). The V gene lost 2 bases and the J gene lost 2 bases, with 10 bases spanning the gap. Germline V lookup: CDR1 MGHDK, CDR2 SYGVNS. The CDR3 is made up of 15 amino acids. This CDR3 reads CASSEGAAGNQPQHF. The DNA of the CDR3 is TGTGCCAGCAGTGAAGGGGCAGCAGGCAATCAGCCCCAGCATTTT.

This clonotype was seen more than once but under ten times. The CDR3 coding sequence is TGTGCCAGCAGCTTAGGACTAGAAGAGACCCAGTACTTC. It encodes CASSLGLEETQYF. The chain couples TRBV11-2 to TRBJ2-5; D may be TRBD2 (6 bases). The CDR3 is 13 amino acids. Germline lookup yields CDR1 SGHAT and CDR2 FQNNGV. V lost 1 base, J lost 3 bases, and 6 bases lay in between. The variable domain in full, completed from reference TRBV11-2 and TRBJ2-5, reads EAGVAQSPRYKIIEKRQSVAFWCNPISGHATLYWYQQILGQGPKLLIQFQNNGVVDDSQLPKDRFSAERLKGVDSTLKIQPAKLEDSAVYLCASSLGLEETQYFGPGTRLLVL.

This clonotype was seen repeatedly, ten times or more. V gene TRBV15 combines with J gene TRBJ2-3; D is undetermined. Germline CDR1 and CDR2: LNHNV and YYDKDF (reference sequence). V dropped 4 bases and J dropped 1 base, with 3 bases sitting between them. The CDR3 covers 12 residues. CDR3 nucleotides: TGTGCCACCAGCAAGGGCACAGATACGCAGTATTTT. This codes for CATSKGTDTQYF.

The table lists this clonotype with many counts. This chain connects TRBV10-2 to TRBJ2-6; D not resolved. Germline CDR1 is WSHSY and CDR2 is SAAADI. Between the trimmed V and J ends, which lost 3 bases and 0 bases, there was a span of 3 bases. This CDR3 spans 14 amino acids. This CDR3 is CASSDISGANVLTF. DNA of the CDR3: TGCGCCAGCAGTGACATCTCTGGGGCCAACGTCCTGACTTTC.

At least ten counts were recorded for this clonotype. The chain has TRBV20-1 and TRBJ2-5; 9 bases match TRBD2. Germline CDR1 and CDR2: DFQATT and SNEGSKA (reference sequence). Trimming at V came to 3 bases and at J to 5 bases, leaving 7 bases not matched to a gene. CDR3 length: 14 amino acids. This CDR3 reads CSARAGGPPETQYF. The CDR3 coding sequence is TGCAGTGCTAGGGCGGGAGGGCCTCCGGAGACCCAGTACTTC.

CDR3 residues: CASNLSLLEQYF. The CDR3 nucleotides read TGTGCCAGCAACCTCTCACTACTAGAGCAGTACTTC. The chain carries TRBV2 and TRBJ2-7; no clear D gene. V lost 7 bases and J lost 7, with 14 bases in between. This CDR3 comprises 12 residues. Germline assignment: CDR1 SNHLY and CDR2 FYNNEI.

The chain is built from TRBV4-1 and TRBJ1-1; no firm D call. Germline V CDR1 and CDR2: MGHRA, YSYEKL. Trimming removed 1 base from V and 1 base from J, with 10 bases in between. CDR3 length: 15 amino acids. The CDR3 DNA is TGCGCCAGCAGCCAAGGGACGGTAACGAACACTGAAGCTTTCTTT. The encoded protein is CASSQGTVTNTEAFF.

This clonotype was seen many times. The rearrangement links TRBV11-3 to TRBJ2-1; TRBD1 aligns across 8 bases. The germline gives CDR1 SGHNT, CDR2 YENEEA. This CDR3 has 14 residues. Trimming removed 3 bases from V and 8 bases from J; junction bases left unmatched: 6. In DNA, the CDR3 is TGTGCCAGCAGCTTGCGGACAGGGTTGCATGAGCAGTTCTTC. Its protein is CASSLRTGLHEQFF.

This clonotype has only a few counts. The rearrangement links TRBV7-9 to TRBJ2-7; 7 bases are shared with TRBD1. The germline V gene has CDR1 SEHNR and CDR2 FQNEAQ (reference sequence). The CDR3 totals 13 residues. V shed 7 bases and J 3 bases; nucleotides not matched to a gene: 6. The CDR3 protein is CASNRDSLYEQYF. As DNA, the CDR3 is TGTGCCAGCAACCGGGACAGCCTCTACGAGCAGTACTTC.

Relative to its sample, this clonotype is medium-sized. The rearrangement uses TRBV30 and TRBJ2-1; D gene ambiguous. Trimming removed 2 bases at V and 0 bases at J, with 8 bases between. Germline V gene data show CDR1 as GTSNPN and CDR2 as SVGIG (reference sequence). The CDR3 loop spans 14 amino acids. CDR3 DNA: TGTGCCTGGAGTCTCCTACTCTCCTACAATGAGCAGTTCTTC. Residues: CAWSLLLSYNEQFF.

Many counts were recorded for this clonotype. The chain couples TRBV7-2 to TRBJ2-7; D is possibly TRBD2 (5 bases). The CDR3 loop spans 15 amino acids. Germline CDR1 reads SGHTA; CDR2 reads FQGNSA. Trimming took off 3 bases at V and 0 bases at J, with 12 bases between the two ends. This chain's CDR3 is CASSLGEVGSYEQYV. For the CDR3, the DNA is TGTGCCAGCAGCTTGGGAGAAGTTGGCTCCTACGAGCAGTACGTC.

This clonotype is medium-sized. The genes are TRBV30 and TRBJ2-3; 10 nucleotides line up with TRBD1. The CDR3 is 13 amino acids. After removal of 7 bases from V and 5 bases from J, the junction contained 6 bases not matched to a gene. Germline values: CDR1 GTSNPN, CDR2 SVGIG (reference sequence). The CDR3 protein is CASGTGVGDTQYF. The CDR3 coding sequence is TGTGCCTCCGGGACAGGGGTTGGAGATACGCAGTATTTT.

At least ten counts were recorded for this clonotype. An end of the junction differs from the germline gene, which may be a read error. CDR3 region: CASSLAGGLTDTQYF. In DNA, the CDR3 is TGTGCCAGCAGTCTAGCGGGAGGACTCACAGATACGCAGTATTTT. The chain is built from TRBV12-3 or TRBV12-4 and TRBJ2-3, with TRBD2 matching 11 bases. This CDR3 contains 15 residues.

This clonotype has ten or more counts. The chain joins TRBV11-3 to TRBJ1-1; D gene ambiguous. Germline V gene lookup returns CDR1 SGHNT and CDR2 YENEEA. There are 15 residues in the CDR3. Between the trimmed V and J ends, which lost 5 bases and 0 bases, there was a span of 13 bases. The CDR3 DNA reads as TGTGCCAGCAGCCTAGCAACGGGGTTGAACACTGAAGCTTTCTTT. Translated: CASSLATGLNTEAFF.